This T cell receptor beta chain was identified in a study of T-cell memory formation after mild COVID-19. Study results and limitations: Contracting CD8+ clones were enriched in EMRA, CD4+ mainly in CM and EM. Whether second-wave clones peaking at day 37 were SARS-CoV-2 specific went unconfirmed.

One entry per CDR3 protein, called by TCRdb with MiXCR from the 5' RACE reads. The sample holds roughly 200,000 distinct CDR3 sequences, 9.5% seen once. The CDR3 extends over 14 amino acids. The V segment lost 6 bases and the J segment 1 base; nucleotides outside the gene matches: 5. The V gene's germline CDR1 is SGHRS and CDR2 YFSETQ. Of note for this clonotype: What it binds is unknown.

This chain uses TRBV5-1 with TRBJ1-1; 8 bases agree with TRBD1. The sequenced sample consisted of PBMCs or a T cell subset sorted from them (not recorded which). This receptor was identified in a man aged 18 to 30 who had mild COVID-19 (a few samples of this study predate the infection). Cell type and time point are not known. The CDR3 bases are TGCGCCAGCACCCTTGGACAGGGGAACACTGAAGCTTTCTTT. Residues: CASTLGQGNTEAFF.